The 21 T cell receptor beta chains below all came from one sample that was sequenced in a study of breast tumors, draining lymph nodes, adjacent tissues. Samples came from axillary lymph nodes draining the breast cancer. TCRdb re-called the multiplex PCR reads through MiXCR, storing one row per CDR3 protein. The sample lists more than 80,000 distinct CDR3 sequences, roughly 29% occurring once. The sequencing sample was made of axillary lymph node tissue. The receptors derive from a female donor with breast cancer. Some clones in this sample may be carry-over from other donors' samples.

With regard to this clonotype: The junction differs from germline at one of its ends, possibly a read error. This CDR3 reads CASGSPRTGVGYAF. The CDR3 coding sequence is TGTGCCAGCGGCAGTCCCAGGACAGGGGTGGGCTACGCCTTC. The chain is built from TRBV6-2 or TRBV6-3 and TRBJ1-2, with 9 bases matching TRBD1. The CDR3 consists of 14 residues. CDR1 and CDR2 (germline): MNHEY, SVGEGT.

This clonotype was observed at least ten times. J is TRBJ2-7 and V is TRBV20-1, with 7 bases fitting TRBD2. V shed 3 bases and J 0 bases; nucleotides not matched to a gene: 5. The germline gives CDR1 DFQATT, CDR2 SNEGSKA (reference sequence). The length of the CDR3 is 14 residues. The CDR3 region has the DNA TGCAGTGCTAGTTCGCGGGGGACCTCCTACGAGCAGTACTTC. Protein sequence: CSASSRGTSYEQYF.

This clonotype was counted at least ten times. The genes are TRBV5-1 and TRBJ2-3, with D unclear. CDR1 and CDR2 (germline): SGHRS, YFSETQ. This CDR3 region has 14 residues. V shed 0 bases and J shed 4 bases, with 9 bases lying between them. The CDR3 DNA reads TGCGCCAGCAGCTTGGGTACACAGTCAGATACGCAGTATTTT. It encodes CASSLGTQSDTQYF.

CDR3 sequence: CASSPRTARRETQYF. For the CDR3, the DNA is TGTGCCAGCAGCCCTCGGACAGCGCGCCGAGAGACCCAGTACTTC. The chain couples TRBV5-8 to TRBJ2-5; a weak D match, TRBD1 (6 bases). This CDR3 has 15 residues. The ends were cut back, 4 bases at V and 4 bases at J, with 17 bases in the middle. Germline lookup yields CDR1 SGHTS and CDR2 YDEGEE.

This chain links TRBV7-9 with TRBJ2-1; 10 bases agree with TRBD2. Per the germline V gene, CDR1 is SEHNR and CDR2 is FQNEAQ (reference sequence). The V gene end was trimmed by 2 bases and the J gene end by 6 bases; junction bases not matched to a gene: 4. The CDR3 contains 15 residues. CDR3 amino acids: CASSLRSSGSNEQFF. The CDR3 bases are TGTGCCAGCAGCTTACGGTCTAGCGGGAGCAATGAGCAGTTCTTC.

This clonotype has ten or more counts. The chain is built from TRBV15 and TRBJ2-5; 13 positions match TRBD2. CDR1 is LNHNV and CDR2 is YYDKDF in the germline V gene (reference sequence). Trimming cost V 1 base and J 2 bases; bases outside gene matches: 1. This CDR3 is built from 16 residues. CDR3 sequence reads: CATSRGTSGGQETQYF. The CDR3 DNA sequence: TGTGCCACCAGCAGAGGGACTAGCGGGGGTCAAGAGACCCAGTACTTC.

In this sample, this clonotype turned up many times. The chain links TRBV2 to TRBJ2-5; 9 positions match TRBD1. The junction had 6 bases not matched to a gene; V was cut back by 8 bases and J by 5 bases. The CDR3 runs 13 residues. Germline V gene data show CDR1 as SNHLY and CDR2 as FYNNEI. CDR3 residues: CASLGQGRETQYF. CDR3 in DNA: TGTGCCAGCTTGGGACAGGGAAGGGAGACCCAGTACTTC.

This clonotype was seen many times. The CDR3 region is CASSERRLDEQFF. As DNA, the CDR3 is TGTGCCAGCAGTGAACGGAGGCTGGATGAGCAGTTCTTC. The V call is TRBV6-1, the J call TRBJ2-1; D possibly corresponds to TRBD2 (5 bases). The germline V and J ends were trimmed by 2 bases and 8 bases, with 10 bases remaining between them. CDR3 length equals 13 residues. Germline-derived CDR1 and CDR2 are MNHNS and SASEGT.

This clonotype was counted many times. This chain links TRBV7-9 with TRBJ2-3; D remains unclear. The length of the CDR3 is 12 residues. Trimming took 5 bases from V and 2 from J, leaving 5 bases between them. Germline V gene lookup returns CDR1 SEHNR and CDR2 FQNEAQ (reference sequence). The CDR3 loop reads CASSLYTDTQYF. The CDR3 nucleotides are TGTGCCAGCAGCCTATACACAGATACGCAGTATTTT.

This clonotype was detected ten times or more. The chain combines TRBV6-2 or TRBV6-3 with TRBJ2-1; perhaps TRBD1 as D (6 bases). The V and J ends lost 5 bases and 5 bases respectively, with 19 bases between them. The CDR3 loop spans 16 amino acids. Per germline, CDR1 MNHEY and CDR2 SVGEGT. CDR3 DNA sequence: TGTGCCAGCAGTCACCCTGCTGACAGGTTCAACAATGAGCAGTTCTTC. Its protein is CASSHPADRFNNEQFF.

There are a few counts of this clonotype. This may be a read error, as it is one base from a much larger clone. V usage is TRBV11-3 and J usage is TRBJ1-3; no clear D. CDR1 SGHNT and CDR2 YENEEA come from the germline V gene. The CDR3 loop spans 16 amino acids. The V and J ends lost 1 base and 0 bases respectively, with 10 bases between them. In nucleotides, the CDR3 is TGTGCCAGCAGCTTAGGCGTCGCTGCCTCTGGAAACACCATATATTTT. Its protein is CASSLGVAASGNTIYF.

The gene calls are TRBV7-2 and TRBJ2-3, with 11 positions matching TRBD2. This CDR3 has 15 amino acids. The junction had 3 bases not matched to a gene; V was cut back by 3 bases and J by 4 bases. CDR1 and CDR2 from the germline V gene are SGHTA and FQGNSA. The CDR3 loop is CASSLLSGGADTQYF. The CDR3 DNA sequence: TGTGCCAGCAGCTTGCTTAGCGGGGGGGCAGATACGCAGTATTTT.

This clonotype was recorded at least ten times. The gene calls are TRBV2 and TRBJ2-5, with 8 positions matching TRBD2. Trimming removed 6 bases from V and 7 bases from J; junction bases left unmatched: 10. This CDR3 spans 14 amino acids. Per germline, CDR1 SNHLY and CDR2 FYNNEI. The CDR3 DNA reads as TGTGCCAGCAGCCCGGGGCGGGAGGCAGCGACCCAGTACTTC. It is translated as CASSPGREAATQYF.

This clonotype has ten or more counts. This chain uses TRBV28 with TRBJ2-7, with D possibly matching TRBD2 (6 bases). Germline V gives CDR1 MDHEN, CDR2 SYDVKM. The CDR3 has 13 amino acids. Trimming cost V 3 bases and J 3 bases, with 9 bases left between them. The CDR3 sequence: CASSFSSGYEQYF. The CDR3 DNA reads as TGTGCCAGCAGTTTCAGTAGCGGCTACGAGCAGTACTTC. Filled out from reference TRBV28 and TRBJ2-7, the complete variable domain reads DVKVTQSSRYLVKRTGEKVFLECVQDMDHENMFWYRQDPGLGLRLIYFSYDVKMKEKGDIPEGYSVSREKKERFSLILESASTNQTSMYLCASSFSSGYEQYFGPGTRLTVT.

In its sample, this clonotype was seen many times. The genes are TRBV2 and TRBJ2-2; D is possibly TRBD2 (5 bases). CDR1 SNHLY and CDR2 FYNNEI come from the germline V gene. The V end lost 6 bases, the J end lost 7 bases, and 12 bases lay between the germline ends. CDR3 size: 13 residues. The CDR3 coding sequence is TGTGCCAGCAGGCCCACAGAGGGCGGGGAGCTGTTTTTT. This translates into CASRPTEGGELFF. Using reference TRBV2 and TRBJ2-2 for the parts outside the CDR3, the full variable domain is EPEVTQTPSHQVTQMGQEVILRCVPISNHLYFYWYRQILGQKVEFLVSFYNNEISEKSEIFDDQFSVERPDGSNFTLKIRSTKLEDSAMYFCASRPTEGGELFFGEGSRLTVL.

This clonotype was observed many times. J is TRBJ1-6 and V is TRBV3-1; 7 nucleotides align to TRBD1. CDR1 is LGHDT, CDR2 YNNKEL, per germline (reference sequence). Unmatched junction bases numbered 9, after V lost 6 bases and J lost 7 bases. This CDR3 spans 15 amino acids. CDR3 sequence (DNA): TGTGCCAGCAGGGCTGGGACAGCCCTAAATTCACCCCTCCACTTT. Amino acids: CASRAGTALNSPLHF. Full variable domain (missing parts from reference TRBV3-1 and TRBJ1-6): DTAVSQTPKYLVTQMGNDKSIKCEQNLGHDTMYWYKQDSKKFLKIMFSYNNKELIINETVPNRFSPKSPDKAHLNLHINSLELGDSAVYFCASRAGTALNSPLHFGNGTRLTVT.

This clonotype was recorded at least ten times. The chain combines TRBV6-1 with TRBJ2-7, with no clear D. Trimming shortened V by 5 bases and J by 2 bases, and 13 bases separated the two germline ends. This CDR3 has 14 residues. Germline V gene data show CDR1 as MNHNS and CDR2 as SASEGT. CDR3 amino acids: CASSHGPGPYEQYF. The CDR3 region has the DNA TGTGCCAGCAGTCACGGCCCCGGACCCTACGAGCAGTACTTC.

This chain links TRBV6-5 with TRBJ1-1; a weak D match, TRBD1 (5 bases). The V gene lost 3 bases and the J gene lost 1 base, with 6 bases spanning the gap. The CDR3 extends over 13 amino acids. The germline CDR1 and CDR2 sequences are MNHEY and SVGAGI. CDR3 sequence (DNA): TGTGCCAGCAGTTATGGGGGGAACACTGAAGCTTTCTTT. This sequence encodes CASSYGGNTEAFF.

This chain links TRBV6-2 or TRBV6-3 with TRBJ1-6; D gene ambiguous. Germline values: CDR1 MNHEY, CDR2 SVGEGT. V was cut by 2 bases and J by 7 bases, with 15 bases left in between. The CDR3 length is 16 residues. CDR3 sequence: CASSYGAVSTNSPLHF. CDR3 sequence (DNA): TGTGCCAGCAGTTACGGAGCGGTGTCCACAAATTCACCCCTCCACTTT.

The chain carries TRBV14 and TRBJ2-6; D is undetermined. CDR3 size: 13 residues. The germline CDR1 and CDR2 sequences are SGHDN and FVKESK. V was pared by 1 base and J by 3 bases, with 1 base between. CDR3 protein: CASSQVGANVLTF. The DNA for the CDR3 is TGTGCCAGCAGCCAAGTTGGGGCCAACGTCCTGACTTTC.

In this sample, this clonotype turned up many times. J is TRBJ2-7 and V is TRBV6-1; TRBD2 aligns across 7 bases. Trimming at V came to 6 bases and at J to 2 bases, leaving 4 bases not matched to a gene. The germline gives CDR1 MNHNS, CDR2 SASEGT. The CDR3 sequence is 13 residues long. CDR3 nucleotide sequence: TGTGCCAGCAGCTGGGGGGGGACCTACGAGCAGTACTTC. This codes for CASSWGGTYEQYF.